The 6 T cell receptor beta chains given below trace back to one sample, sequenced in a study of blood T cell repertoires in COVID-19. TCRdb's copy holds only in-frame clones and misses some; the assay was immunoSEQ multiplex PCR. There are 70,000 to 85,000 clones in the sample; more than 70% occur only once, and around two fifths lies in the top ten. Specimen: peripheral blood. These receptors all stem from an elderly man with active or convalescent COVID-19.

CDR3 protein: CASSRNDRVDNEQFF. CDR3 DNA sequence: TGCGCCAGCAGCCGGAATGACAGGGTTGACAATGAGCAGTTCTTC. V usage is TRBV4-3 and J usage is TRBJ2-1, with TRBD1 identical over 7 bases. CDR1 is LGHNA and CDR2 is YSLEER in the germline V gene. The junction had 8 bases not matched to a gene; V was cut back by 4 bases and J by 5 bases. The CDR3 is made up of 15 amino acids.

The chain employs TRBV6-5 and TRBJ1-2; no reliable D call. This CDR3 contains 14 residues. The germline V gene encodes CDR1 MNHEY and CDR2 SVGAGI. Between the trimmed V and J ends, which lost 6 bases and 5 bases, there was a span of 16 bases. DNA for the CDR3: TGTGCCAGCAGACGGCGGACGGGATCATATGGCTACACCTTC. Translated: CASRRRTGSYGYTF.

This rearrangement joins TRBV28 to TRBJ2-7; D might be TRBD2 (6 bases). Trimming pared 5 bases from V and 0 bases from J, leaving 20 bases between. The V gene's germline CDR1 is MDHEN and CDR2 SYDVKM. CDR3 length equals 17 residues. CDR3 residues: CASSLLGRDRSSYEQYF. The CDR3 nucleotides read TGTGCCAGCAGTCTCCTTGGGCGGGATCGGAGCTCCTACGAGCAGTACTTC.

In DNA form, the CDR3 reads TGCGCCAGCAGCTTGGAGGTGACAGGGGTCTACGAGCAGTACTTC. This encodes CASSLEVTGVYEQYF. The chain links TRBV5-1 to TRBJ2-7; 8 nucleotides agree with TRBD1. The CDR3 extends over 15 amino acids. Germline trimming cut 0 bases from V and 3 bases from J; bases unmatched to any gene: 5. CDR1 is SGHRS, CDR2 YFSETQ, per germline.

This clone was found a few times. CDR3: CATSDSGDRGRDYGYTF. In DNA form, the CDR3 reads TGTGCCACCAGTGATAGTGGGGACAGGGGGCGCGACTATGGCTACACCTTC. V is TRBV24-1 and J is TRBJ1-2, with TRBD1 matching 12 bases. The CDR3 contains 17 residues. V was clipped by 3 bases and J by 3 bases; unmatched bases: 7. Germline loops: CDR1 KGHDR, CDR2 SFDVKD.

This clone was found a few times. The chain links TRBV30 to TRBJ2-1; TRBD1 agrees at 10 bases. Germline assignment: CDR1 GTSNPN and CDR2 SVGIG (reference sequence). The CDR3 length is 14 residues. Losses at the gene ends were 0 bases for V and 7 bases for J; bases not matched to a gene: 3. CDR3 in amino acids: CAWSVGTGANEQFF. DNA for the CDR3: TGTGCCTGGAGTGTAGGGACAGGGGCGAATGAGCAGTTCTTC.